This TCR beta chain was sequenced during a study of radiotherapy plus CTLA-4 blockade in lung cancer. Study-wide background: Disease control was present in roughly 29% of patients, and objective responses in under 20%.

Libraries were prepared by immunoSEQ multiplex PCR; TCRdb keeps only in-frame clonotypes and omits some of them. The sample includes approximately 78,000 clones, approximately 80% of them seen just once. There are 12 residues in the CDR3. V was clipped by 2 bases and J by 1 base, with 2 bases between them. Germline CDR1 is SEHNR and CDR2 is FQNEAQ (reference sequence). Those with chemo-refractory metastatic non-small-cell lung cancer were treated with focal radiation combined with CTLA-4 blockade using ipilimumab. Study results and caveats: How blood T cell clones changed early, along with interferon-beta, reportedly forecast response best. Peripheral blood showed expansion of tumor-derived TCR clones after radiotherapy and ipilimumab.

By sample fraction, this clone is medium-sized. What it recognizes is unknown. The chain couples TRBV7-9 to TRBJ1-1; D is uncertain. Sequencing was performed on peripheral blood, taken from a patient treated with radiotherapy plus ipilimumab. The sequence was obtained from a human donor with non-small cell lung cancer who had a complete response to radiotherapy plus ipilimumab. The CDR3 sequence is CASSLQNTEAFF. CDR3 sequence (DNA): TGTGCCAGCAGCTTACAGAACACTGAAGCTTTCTTT.